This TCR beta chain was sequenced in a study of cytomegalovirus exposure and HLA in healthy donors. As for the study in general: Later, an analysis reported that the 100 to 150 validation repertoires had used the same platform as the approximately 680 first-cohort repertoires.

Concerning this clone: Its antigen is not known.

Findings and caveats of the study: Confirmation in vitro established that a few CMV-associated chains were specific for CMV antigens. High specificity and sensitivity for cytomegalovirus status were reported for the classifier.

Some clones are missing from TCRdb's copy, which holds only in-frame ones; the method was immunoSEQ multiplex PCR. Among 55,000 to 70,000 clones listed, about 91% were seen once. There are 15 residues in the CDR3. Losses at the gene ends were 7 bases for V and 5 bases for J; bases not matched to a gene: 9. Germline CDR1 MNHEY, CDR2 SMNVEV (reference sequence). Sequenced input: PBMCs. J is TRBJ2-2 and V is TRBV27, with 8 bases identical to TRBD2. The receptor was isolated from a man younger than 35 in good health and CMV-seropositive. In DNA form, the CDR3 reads TGTGCCAGCACACAAGGACTAGCTGGAACCGGGGAGCTGTTTTTT. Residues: CASTQGLAGTGELFF.